This entry lists 2 T cell receptor beta chains sequenced from one sample in a study of T cells in Graves' hyperthyroidism and ophthalmopathy. The CDR3 regions of TCR beta were amplified from RNA transcripts. The study used the HTBI primer set for a first-round RT-PCR of the TCR CDR3. MiXCR, applied by TCRdb to the multiplex PCR reads, yields one record per CDR3 protein. The data contain roughly 170,000 distinct CDR3 sequences, 15% to 20% of them singletons. Sequencing was carried out using blood. The receptors were sampled from a woman aged 50 to 60 with Graves' hyperthyroidism.

This clonotype has a count of ten or more. The chain combines TRBV28 with TRBJ2-7; 10 positions match TRBD2. There are 13 residues in the CDR3. V lost 6 bases to trimming and J lost 6 bases; unmatched junction nucleotides: 5. Germline CDR1 is MDHEN and CDR2 is SYDVKM. The CDR3 reads CASSWRTSGEQYF. In DNA, the CDR3 is TGTGCCAGCAGCTGGAGGACTAGCGGCGAGCAGTACTTC.

About this clonotype itself: A much larger clone lies one base from this, so it may be a read error. V usage is TRBV14 and J usage is TRBJ2-5; possibly TRBD1 or TRBD2 for D (6 bases each). The CDR3 covers 16 residues. Trimming stripped 3 bases from V and 4 bases from J, with 18 bases between. CDR1 and CDR2 (germline): SGHDN, FVKESK. The CDR3 here is CASSHLSGAGGETQYF. DNA of the CDR3: TGTGCCAGCAGCCACTTATCGGGGGCTGGGGGAGAGACCCAGTACTTC.